Each of the 23 T cell receptor beta chains below was sequenced from the same sample in a study of T cell repertoires in cytomegalovirus infection. TCRdb independently ran MiXCR on the reads; one entry per CDR3 protein. The data show roughly 180,000 distinct CDR3 sequences, with approximately 18% seen just once and roughly 24% held by the top ten. Material for sequencing was CD8+ T cells from PBMCs. The origin of the receptors is a human donor in good health (CMV status not recorded). Some clones in this sample may be carry-over from other donors' samples.

This rearrangement joins TRBV4-3 to TRBJ2-7, with 9 nucleotides matching TRBD1. The CDR3 is 14 amino acids. Germline loops: CDR1 LGHNA, CDR2 YSLEER. With 6 bases clipped from V and 3 bases from J, the junction kept 6 bases outside the gene matches. The CDR3 sequence: CASRPGTGHYEQYF. Written as DNA, the CDR3 is TGCGCCAGCAGACCTGGGACAGGGCACTACGAGCAGTACTTC.

The chain has TRBV6-1 and TRBJ1-1, with D unclear. CDR3 length equals 12 residues. V lost 5 bases and J 3 bases, leaving 7 bases between the germline ends. CDR1 is MNHNS and CDR2 is SASEGT in the germline V gene. CDR3 residues: CASSLGHTEAFF. The CDR3 region has the DNA TGTGCCAGCAGTCTTGGACACACTGAAGCTTTCTTT.

V usage is TRBV27 and J usage is TRBJ1-2; D not resolved. CDR3 size: 13 residues. The V gene lost 3 bases and the J gene lost 4 bases, with 9 bases spanning the gap. Germline loops: CDR1 MNHEY, CDR2 SMNVEV (reference sequence). This chain's CDR3 is CASSLSRTYGYTF. The CDR3 DNA reads as TGTGCCAGCAGTTTGAGCCGGACCTATGGCTACACCTTC.

In its sample, this clonotype was seen many times. The CDR3 loop is CASSPGTGYEQYF. CDR3 bases: TGTGCCAGCAGCCCGGGGACAGGGTACGAGCAGTACTTC. The chain couples TRBV7-2 to TRBJ2-7; 9 nucleotides match TRBD1. V was clipped by 5 bases and J by 4 bases; unmatched bases: 3. Germline V gene sequence: CDR1 SGHTA, CDR2 FQGNSA. The CDR3 loop spans 13 amino acids. Together with reference TRBV7-2 and TRBJ2-7, the CDR3 gives the full variable domain: GAGVSQSPSNKVTEKGKDVELRCDPISGHTALYWYRQSLGQGLEFLIYFQGNSAPDKSGLPSDRFSAERTGGSVSTLTIQRTQQEDSAVYLCASSPGTGYEQYFGPGTRLTVT.

V usage is TRBV29-1 and J usage is TRBJ1-1; 7 bases are shared with TRBD1. With V trimmed by 6 bases and J by 8 bases, 12 bases remained unmatched. Per germline, CDR1 SQVTM and CDR2 ANQGSEA. CDR3 length equals 13 residues. The CDR3 sequence is CSVLDRVPTEAFF. For the CDR3, the DNA is TGCAGCGTCCTTGACAGGGTCCCCACCGAAGCTTTCTTT.

J is TRBJ2-3 and V is TRBV9, with D hard to call. The CDR3 runs 12 residues. V was cut by 0 bases and J by 4 bases, with 3 bases left in between. The germline V gene encodes CDR1 SGDLS and CDR2 YYNGEE. The CDR3 loop is CASSVGADTQYF. In DNA, the CDR3 is TGTGCCAGCAGCGTAGGCGCAGATACGCAGTATTTT.

This clonotype was detected a few times. This chain uses TRBV7-2 with TRBJ2-7; 15 positions match TRBD2. Germline trimming cut 5 bases from V and 5 bases from J; bases unmatched to any gene: 7. In germline, CDR1 is SGHTA, CDR2 FQGNSA. CDR3 size: 16 residues. This CDR3 is CASSLGTSGGRNEQYF. The CDR3 DNA reads TGTGCCAGCAGCCTAGGGACTAGCGGGGGGAGGAACGAGCAGTACTTC.

V gene TRBV7-2 combines with J gene TRBJ2-1; 9 bases match TRBD2. The CDR3 spans 15 residues. Germline V CDR1 and CDR2: SGHTA, FQGNSA. Trimming cost V 5 bases and J 5 bases; bases outside gene matches: 7. The chain's CDR3 is CASSPFSSGDNEQFF. CDR3 sequence (DNA): TGTGCCAGCAGCCCCTTCTCTAGCGGGGACAATGAGCAGTTCTTC.

The chain links TRBV6-6 to TRBJ1-1; D is unclear. Germline V gene sequence: CDR1 MNHNY, CDR2 SVGAGI (reference sequence). Deletions cut 8 bases from V and 1 base from J, with 11 bases between. The CDR3 sequence is 13 residues long. CDR3 sequence reads: CASPGVSNTEAFF. CDR3 DNA sequence: TGTGCCAGCCCCGGGGTTTCGAACACTGAAGCTTTCTTT.

The CDR3 loop reads CASSEGGGPIPTDTQYF. The CDR3, as DNA: TGCGCCAGCAGTGAAGGGGGGGGCCCAATCCCCACAGATACGCAGTATTTT. The chain uses TRBV10-2 and TRBJ2-3, with D possibly being TRBD2 (7 bases). Germline V CDR1 and CDR2: WSHSY, SAAADI. Trimming removed 3 bases from V and 2 bases from J, with 18 bases in between. This CDR3 comprises 17 residues.

A few counts support this clonotype. V is TRBV27 and J is TRBJ1-4; weak D call: TRBD1 (5 bases). V was pared by 1 base and J by 7 bases, with 13 bases between. This CDR3 has 15 residues. Germline V gene data show CDR1 as MNHEY and CDR2 as SMNVEV (reference sequence). The CDR3 region has the DNA TGTGCCAGCAGTTTATACCCAGGGAGGGGTGAAAAACTGTTTTTT. Protein sequence: CASSLYPGRGEKLFF.

J is TRBJ1-2 and V is TRBV10-3, with no clear D. There are 12 residues in the CDR3. V was pared by 4 bases and J by 7 bases, with 10 bases between. The germline CDR1 and CDR2 sequences are ENHRY and SYGVKD. CDR3 amino acids: CAISAEFGGYTF. The CDR3 DNA reads as TGTGCCATCAGTGCGGAGTTTGGTGGCTACACCTTC.

This chain links TRBV10-3 with TRBJ2-2; TRBD1 aligns across 9 bases. The germline gives CDR1 ENHRY, CDR2 SYGVKD. CDR3 length: 16 residues. Trimming cost V 8 bases and J 6 bases; bases outside gene matches: 13. CDR3 nucleotide sequence: TGTGCCATCGGCCCACAGGGGGCGAAAGGGGCCGGGGAGCTGTTTTTT. It specifies CAIGPQGAKGAGELFF.

There are many counts of this clonotype. The CDR3 DNA reads TGTGCCAGCACCCCTCTTATTTCCCTGGGATACACTGAAGCTTTCTTT. This sequence encodes CASTPLISLGYTEAFF. The chain carries TRBV7-8 and TRBJ1-1, with D unresolved. The CDR3 is 16 amino acids. The germline V gene encodes CDR1 SGHVS and CDR2 FQNEAQ. V was trimmed by 7 bases and J by 3 bases, leaving 21 bases between them.

This clonotype was seen more than once but under ten times. The rearrangement uses TRBV7-9 and TRBJ1-1; D unclear. V was cut by 2 bases and J by 1 base, with 17 bases left in between. The CDR3 consists of 17 residues. Germline loops: CDR1 SEHNR, CDR2 FQNEAQ (reference sequence). The CDR3 loop is CASSLRRIVSENTEAFF. The CDR3, as DNA: TGTGCCAGCAGCTTACGCCGTATTGTGTCCGAGAACACTGAAGCTTTCTTT.

This clonotype came up a few times. This CDR3 is CASSSRGTTLYNEQFF. The CDR3, as DNA: TGTGCCAGCAGCTCCAGGGGGACGACGTTATACAATGAGCAGTTCTTC. The V gene is TRBV7-9, the J gene TRBJ2-1; 7 nucleotides agree with TRBD1. Germline trimming cut 4 bases from V and 4 bases from J; bases unmatched to any gene: 10. This CDR3 contains 16 residues. Looked up from germline, CDR1 is SEHNR and CDR2 is FQNEAQ (reference sequence).

The chain is built from TRBV4-3 and TRBJ1-2; D gene uncertain. The CDR3 totals 15 residues. Trimming cost V 0 bases and J 5 bases, with 13 bases left between them. Germline V lookup: CDR1 LGHNA, CDR2 YSLEER. The CDR3 DNA reads as TGCGCCAGCAGCCAAGAAGAACGGGTGGGGTATGGCTACACCTTC. Translating it yields CASSQEERVGYGYTF.

J is TRBJ1-1 and V is TRBV27; D is uncertain. CDR1 and CDR2 (germline): MNHEY, SMNVEV (reference sequence). The CDR3 is 13 residues long. Trimming took 5 bases from V and 2 from J, leaving 9 bases between them. The CDR3: CASSRGFNTEAFF. As DNA, the CDR3 is TGTGCCAGCAGTCGTGGCTTCAACACTGAAGCTTTCTTT.

The chain is built from TRBV12-3 or TRBV12-4 and TRBJ2-7; D is possibly TRBD1 (5 bases). CDR3 size: 14 residues. Trimming took off 6 bases at V and 6 bases at J, with 18 bases between the two ends. The CDR3 protein is CASSTGSYRGEQYF. In DNA form, the CDR3 reads TGTGCCAGCAGCACAGGCTCCTATCGTGGCGAGCAGTACTTC.

The chain employs TRBV25-1 and TRBJ1-1, with D perhaps matching TRBD1 (5 bases). This CDR3 contains 15 residues. Germline-derived CDR1 and CDR2 are MGHDK and SYGVNS. V lost 5 bases and J lost 0, with 13 bases in between. In DNA form, the CDR3 reads TGTGCCAGCAGTTGGAGGGGCGGTATGAACACTGAAGCTTTCTTT. Translated: CASSWRGGMNTEAFF.

A few counts support this clonotype. J is TRBJ2-5 and V is TRBV7-8; D possibly corresponds to TRBD2 (6 bases). V dropped 3 bases and J dropped 3 bases, with 14 bases sitting between them. The germline V gene has CDR1 SGHVS and CDR2 FQNEAQ. This CDR3 has 15 amino acids. DNA of the CDR3: TGTGCCAGCAGCTTTTACGGGACTGTAAAAGAGACCCAGTACTTC. It is translated as CASSFYGTVKETQYF.

The chain carries TRBV10-2 and TRBJ2-5; 9 nucleotides agree with TRBD2. CDR3 length: 15 residues. Germline V gene data show CDR1 as WSHSY and CDR2 as SAAADI. V gave up 5 bases and J gave up 4 bases; unmatched junction bases: 8. The CDR3 nucleotides are TGCGCCAGCAGTATTGGCGGGGGGGCAAGAGAGACCCAGTACTTC. Translated: CASSIGGGARETQYF.

This clonotype has a handful of counts. V is TRBV12-3 or TRBV12-4 and J is TRBJ1-1; 7 bases agree with TRBD1. The CDR3 extends over 16 amino acids. Trimming cost V 4 bases and J 1 base; bases outside gene matches: 9. CDR3 region: CASSSPGTVGNTEAFF. The DNA of the CDR3 is TGTGCCAGCAGTTCGCCCGGGACAGTGGGGAACACTGAAGCTTTCTTT.